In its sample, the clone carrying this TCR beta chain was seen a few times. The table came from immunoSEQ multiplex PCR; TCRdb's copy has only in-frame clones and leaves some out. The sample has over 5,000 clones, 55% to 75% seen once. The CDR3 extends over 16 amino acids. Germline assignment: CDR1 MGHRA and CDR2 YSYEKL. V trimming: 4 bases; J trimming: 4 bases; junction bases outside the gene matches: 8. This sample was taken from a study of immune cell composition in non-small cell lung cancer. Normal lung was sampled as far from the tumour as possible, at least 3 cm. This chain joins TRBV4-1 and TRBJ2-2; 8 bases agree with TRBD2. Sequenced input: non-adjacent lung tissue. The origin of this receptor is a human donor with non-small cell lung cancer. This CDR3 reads CASSPLAGTSTGELFF. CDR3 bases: TGCGCCAGCAGCCCCCTAGCGGGTACTTCCACCGGGGAGCTGTTTTTT.